This TCR beta chain was identified during a study of T cell responses to AZD1222 COVID-19 vaccine. Produced via immunoSEQ multiplex PCR; TCRdb's table is partial and in-frame only. Here the sample spans over 80,000 clones, 80% to 95% being singletons. General study results and limits: Of the AZD1222 recipients, only 5 or 6 were seropositive at baseline. Researchers took repertoire samples only after the peak T cell response had come. White British ancestry dominated among donors, who included more females, and clonal diversity was possibly underestimated.

Both about-4-week and about-12-week second-dose recipients were combined. Of note for this clone: Its cognate antigen is unknown.

Germline V gene sequence: CDR1 KGHSH, CDR2 LQKENI. V lost 5 bases and J 0 bases, leaving 11 bases between the germline ends. The CDR3 has 15 amino acids. The chain links TRBV18 to TRBJ1-3; D gene ambiguous. The source of this sequence is an adult who received the AZD1222 COVID-19 vaccine. The sequencing here drew on peripheral blood, taken 28 days after the second AZD1222 dose. This CDR3 is CASSELQSSGNTIYF. The CDR3 DNA is TGTGCCAGCTCAGAATTACAGAGCTCTGGAAACACCATATATTTT.